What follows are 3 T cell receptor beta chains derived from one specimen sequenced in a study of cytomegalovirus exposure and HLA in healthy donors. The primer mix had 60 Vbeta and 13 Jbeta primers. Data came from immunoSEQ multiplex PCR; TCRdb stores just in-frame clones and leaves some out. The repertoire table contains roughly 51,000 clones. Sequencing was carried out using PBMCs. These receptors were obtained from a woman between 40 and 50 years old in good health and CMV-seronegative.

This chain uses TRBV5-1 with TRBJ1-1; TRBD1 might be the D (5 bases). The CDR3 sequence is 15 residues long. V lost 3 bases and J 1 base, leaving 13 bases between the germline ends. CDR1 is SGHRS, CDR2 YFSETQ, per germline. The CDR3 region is CASSSALQENTEAFF. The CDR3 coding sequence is TGCGCCAGCAGCTCTGCTCTACAGGAGAACACTGAAGCTTTCTTT.

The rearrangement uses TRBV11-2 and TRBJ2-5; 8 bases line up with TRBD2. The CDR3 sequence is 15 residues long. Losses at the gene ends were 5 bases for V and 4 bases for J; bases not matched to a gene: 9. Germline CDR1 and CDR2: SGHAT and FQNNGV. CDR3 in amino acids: CASSPAAGGGETQYF. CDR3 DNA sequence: TGTGCCAGCAGCCCAGCGGCGGGGGGTGGAGAGACCCAGTACTTC. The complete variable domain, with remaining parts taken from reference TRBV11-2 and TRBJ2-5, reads EAGVAQSPRYKIIEKRQSVAFWCNPISGHATLYWYQQILGQGPKLLIQFQNNGVVDDSQLPKDRFSAERLKGVDSTLKIQPAKLEDSAVYLCASSPAAGGGETQYFGPGTRLLVL.

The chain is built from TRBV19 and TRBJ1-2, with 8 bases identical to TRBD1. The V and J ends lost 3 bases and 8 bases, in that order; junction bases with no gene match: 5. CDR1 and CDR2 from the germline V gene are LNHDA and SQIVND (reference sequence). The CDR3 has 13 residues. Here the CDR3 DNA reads TGTGCCAGTAGTATGAACAGGGGGGACGGCTACACCTTC. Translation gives CASSMNRGDGYTF.